This passage covers 32 T cell receptor beta chains from one sample sequenced in a study of CD8+CD57+ T cells in acquired aplastic anemia. Genomic DNA constituted the template upon which TCR beta VDJ and CDR3 profiling was performed. TCRdb re-derived calls from the reads in MiXCR, one entry per CDR3 protein. Of about 110,000 distinct CDR3 sequences listed, roughly 50% were seen once; the top ten hold under 35%. Sequencing used sorted CD4+, CD8+, or CD8+CD57+ T cells (not recorded which) from PBMCs. These receptors originate from a human donor in good health, serving as a control.

This clonotype appeared many times. The chain has TRBV13 and TRBJ2-7; 9 bases match TRBD1. Germline V CDR1 and CDR2: PRHDT, FYEKMQ (reference sequence). V was pared by 5 bases and J by 2 bases, with 7 bases of the junction left unmatched. The CDR3 loop spans 15 amino acids. This chain's CDR3 is CASSHRDRAPYEQYF. For the CDR3, the DNA is TGTGCCAGCAGCCACCGGGACAGGGCCCCCTACGAGCAGTACTTC. Based on the CDR3 plus reference TRBV13 and TRBJ2-7, the full variable domain is AAGVIQSPRHLIKEKRETATLKCYPIPRHDTVYWYQQGPGQDPQFLISFYEKMQSDKGSIPDRFSAQQFSDYHSELNMSSLELGDSALYFCASSHRDRAPYEQYFGPGTRLTVT.

A word on this clonotype: Just one base apart from a much larger clone, this may be a read error. The missing conserved phenylalanine or tryptophan at the end of this CDR3 makes a read error likely. The chain uses TRBV7-8 and TRBJ1-2; D unresolved. CDR3 length equals 14 residues. V lost 5 bases and J 4 bases, leaving 14 bases between the germline ends. Germline-derived CDR1 and CDR2 are SGHVS and FQNEAQ. The CDR3 spells CASSLEGRSYGYTL. CDR3 sequence (DNA): TGTGCCAGCAGCCTCGAGGGCCGCAGCTATGGCTACACCCTC.

In its sample, this clonotype was seen many times. This chain connects TRBV2 to TRBJ2-7; unclear D gene. The V end was cut by 6 bases, the J end by 7 bases, with 13 bases between. The CDR3 covers 12 residues. Germline V gives CDR1 SNHLY, CDR2 FYNNEI. The CDR3 sequence is CASRRSATEQYF. The CDR3 nucleotides are TGTGCCAGCAGGAGGTCGGCCACGGAGCAGTACTTC.

This clonotype was seen a handful of times. This chain uses TRBV25-1 with TRBJ1-1; no clear D. The CDR3 spans 14 residues. Germline V gene data show CDR1 as MGHDK and CDR2 as SYGVNS. The V end was cut by 3 bases, the J end by 0 bases, with 8 bases between. CDR3 coding DNA: TGTGCCAGCAGTGACCGAGCACTGAACACTGAAGCTTTCTTT. As protein: CASSDRALNTEAFF. Supplemented by reference TRBV25-1 and TRBJ1-1, the full variable domain reads EADIYQTPRYLVIGTGKKITLECSQTMGHDKMYWYQQDPGMELHLIHYSYGVNSTEKGDLSSESTVSRIRTEHFPLTLESARPSHTSQYLCASSDRALNTEAFFGQGTRLTVV.

This chain uses TRBV7-9 with TRBJ2-2; D unresolved. The germline gives CDR1 SEHNR, CDR2 FQNEAQ (reference sequence). V was pared by 0 bases and J by 8 bases, with 4 bases between. CDR3 length: 12 residues. The chain's CDR3 is CASSLARGELFF. CDR3 nucleotides: TGTGCCAGCAGCTTAGCCCGAGGGGAGCTGTTTTTT.

This clonotype was observed at least ten times. The rearrangement joins TRBV12-3 or TRBV12-4 to TRBJ2-5; D assignment may be TRBD1 or TRBD2 (5 bases each). V lost 1 base to trimming and J lost 5 bases, with 14 bases between them. The CDR3 spans 15 residues. The CDR3 sequence: CASSLGGAVRETQYF. The CDR3 nucleotides are TGTGCCAGCAGTTTAGGAGGGGCGGTCCGGGAGACCCAGTACTTC.

J is TRBJ1-2 and V is TRBV19; 8 bases agree with TRBD1. The CDR3 has 14 residues. Trimming removed 3 bases from V and 4 bases from J; junction bases left unmatched: 4. CDR1 and CDR2 (germline): LNHDA, SQIVND (reference sequence). The DNA for the CDR3 is TGTGCCAGTAGTATGGGACAGGTCCTCTATGGCTACACCTTC. Amino acids: CASSMGQVLYGYTF.

This clonotype was picked up a small number of times. V gene TRBV10-3 combines with J gene TRBJ1-6, with D possibly matching TRBD1 (5 bases). The CDR3 consists of 14 residues. In germline, CDR1 is ENHRY, CDR2 SYGVKD. Trimming pared 3 bases from V and 6 bases from J, leaving 9 bases between. The CDR3 protein is CAISDREGNSPLHF. For the CDR3, the DNA is TGTGCCATCAGTGACAGGGAGGGTAATTCACCCCTCCACTTT.

The V gene is TRBV7-2, the J gene TRBJ2-1, with D possibly being TRBD1 (5 bases). The length of the CDR3 is 15 residues. V lost 0 bases and J lost 7, with 13 bases in between. CDR1 is SGHTA, CDR2 FQGNSA, per germline. DNA of the CDR3: TGTGCCAGCAGCTTAGCGGCGCAGGGAACAAATGAGCAGTTCTTC. Its translation: CASSLAAQGTNEQFF.

The sample holds a few counts of this clonotype. Being one base from a much bigger clone, this may be a read error. CDR3 bases: TGTGCCAGCAGTTCACACCGGGACACTTTCTACGAGCAGTACTTC. Amino acids: CASSSHRDTFYEQYF. The rearrangement uses TRBV7-9 and TRBJ2-7; the D gene is possibly TRBD1 (6 bases). CDR1 SEHNR and CDR2 FQNEAQ come from the germline V gene (reference sequence). The CDR3 loop spans 15 amino acids. Trimming stripped 6 bases from V and 3 bases from J, with 18 bases between.

The chain couples TRBV7-2 to TRBJ1-2; 9 nucleotides align to TRBD1. The CDR3 loop spans 13 amino acids. The V segment lost 5 bases and the J segment 4 bases; nucleotides outside the gene matches: 2. From germline, CDR1 is SGHTA and CDR2 FQGNSA. CDR3 loop: CASSTTGGYGYTF. The CDR3 nucleotides are TGTGCCAGCAGCACGACAGGGGGCTATGGCTACACCTTC.

The chain employs TRBV15 and TRBJ2-7; possibly TRBD1 or TRBD2 for D (6 bases each). The CDR3 is 17 residues long. V lost 0 bases to trimming and J lost 1 base, with 16 bases between them. The germline V gene encodes CDR1 LNHNV and CDR2 YYDKDF (reference sequence). CDR3 DNA: TGTGCCACCAGCAGAGAGGAAGGCGGGACAATATCCTACGAGCAGTACTTC. Translating it yields CATSREEGGTISYEQYF. Full variable domain (remainder filled in from reference TRBV15 and TRBJ2-7): DAMVIQNPRYQVTQFGKPVTLSCSQTLNHNVMYWYQQKSSQAPKLLFHYYDKDFNNEADTPDNFQSRRPNTSFCFLDIRSPGLGDTAMYLCATSREEGGTISYEQYFGPGTRLTVT.

The V gene is TRBV25-1, the J gene TRBJ2-7; D remains unclear. Germline CDR1 is MGHDK and CDR2 is SYGVNS. The CDR3 length is 12 residues. Trimming took off 3 bases at V and 4 bases at J, with 7 bases between the two ends. CDR3 in DNA: TGTGCCAGCAGTGATTTGGGTTACGAGCAGTACTTC. This sequence encodes CASSDLGYEQYF.

A few counts support this clonotype. The chain employs TRBV15 and TRBJ2-7; unclear D gene. CDR1 is LNHNV, CDR2 YYDKDF, per germline (reference sequence). The CDR3 consists of 12 residues. Trimming took 3 bases from V and 3 from J, leaving 6 bases between them. The CDR3 spells CATSRQGYEQYF. In DNA, the CDR3 is TGTGCCACCAGCAGGCAAGGCTACGAGCAGTACTTC.

A single count supports this clonotype. The chain recombines TRBV10-2 with TRBJ2-7; tentative D call: TRBD1 (6 bases). Trimming removed 10 bases at V and 2 bases at J, with 21 bases between. Germline loops: CDR1 WSHSY, CDR2 SAAADI. This CDR3 region has 15 residues. The CDR3 coding sequence is TGCGCCATCAGCCTCAACCCGGGACAAGCCTACGAGCAGTACTTC. Translation gives CAISLNPGQAYEQYF.

Note on this clonotype: This may come from a read error, since a much larger clone is one base off. The J gene is TRBJ1-5, the V gene TRBV2; D uncertain. The germline V and J ends were trimmed by 6 bases and 2 bases, with 14 bases remaining between them. The CDR3 length is 15 residues. Germline loops: CDR1 SNHLY, CDR2 FYNNEI. In DNA, the CDR3 is TGTGCCAGCAGGACCGCTGCCTTTGGCAATCAGCCCCAGCATTTT. Translated, it gives CASRTAAFGNQPQHF.

This clonotype has only one observation. With a much larger clone just one base away, this may be a read error. The CDR3 region has the DNA TGTGCCAGCAGCACCGGGTCCTCAACTAATGAAGAACTGTTTTTT. It yields the protein CASSTGSSTNEELFF. V and J are TRBV9 and TRBJ1-4; no clear D gene. There are 15 residues in the CDR3. Germline V gene data show CDR1 as SGDLS and CDR2 as YYNGEE.

Note on this clonotype: At one boundary the junction diverges from the germline segment, which might be a read error. The chain couples TRBV7-2 to TRBJ2-1; maybe TRBD2 (7 bases). In germline, CDR1 is SGHTA, CDR2 FQGNSA. This CDR3 has 13 residues. The chain's CDR3 is CATRGGGYNGQFF. The CDR3, as DNA: TGCGCCACAAGGGGGGGCGGATACAATGGGCAGTTCTTC.

The chain is built from TRBV24-1 and TRBJ2-2, with 7 bases matching TRBD2. V lost 5 bases, J lost 4 bases, and 6 bases stayed unmatched. Germline V gene data show CDR1 as KGHDR and CDR2 as SFDVKD. The CDR3 has 15 residues. This chain's CDR3 is CATSATTSLTGELFF. CDR3 nucleotides: TGTGCCACCAGTGCCACGACTAGCCTCACCGGGGAGCTGTTTTTT.

This clonotype was observed a few times. This may be a read error: a much more frequent sequence differs by one nucleotide. As the CDR3 is not closed by the conserved phenylalanine or tryptophan, this likely results from a read error. V usage is TRBV5-4 and J usage is TRBJ1-5; 7 nucleotides match TRBD1. The CDR3 length is 14 residues. With 0 bases clipped from V and 6 bases from J, the junction kept 3 bases outside the gene matches. Germline values: CDR1 SGHNT, CDR2 YYREEE (reference sequence). The CDR3: CASSLGGGSQPQHL. The CDR3 DNA reads as TGTGCCAGCAGCTTGGGAGGGGGCAGTCAGCCCCAGCATCTT.

A note on this clonotype: The junction does not match germline at one end; this may be a read error. The rearrangement uses TRBV20-1 and TRBJ2-5; TRBD1 matches 9 bases. This CDR3 is 14 amino acids long. CDR1 is DFQATT and CDR2 is SNEGSKA in the germline V gene (reference sequence). The CDR3 nucleotides are TGCAGTGCAAGAGGGACAGGGAGTCCAGAGACCCAGTACTTC. This sequence encodes CSARGTGSPETQYF.

This clonotype was picked up many times. This chain links TRBV10-3 with TRBJ2-1, with 8 bases fitting TRBD1. Germline trimming cut 3 bases from V and 5 bases from J; bases unmatched to any gene: 6. The germline gives CDR1 ENHRY, CDR2 SYGVKD. The CDR3 covers 15 residues. The CDR3 region is CAISDWDRQDNEQFF. CDR3 nucleotide sequence: TGTGCCATCAGTGATTGGGACAGGCAGGACAATGAGCAGTTCTTC.

CDR3 nucleotides: TGTGCCATCAGTGCGGCTTTGGCCTACGAGCAGTACTTC. As protein: CAISAALAYEQYF. This chain uses TRBV10-3 with TRBJ2-7, with D unclear. This CDR3 is built from 13 residues. Germline V gene sequence: CDR1 ENHRY, CDR2 SYGVKD. V lost 4 bases and J lost 2, with 9 bases in between.

In this sample, this clonotype turned up many times. The chain joins TRBV12-3 or TRBV12-4 to TRBJ1-4; TRBD1 matches 7 bases. Unmatched junction bases numbered 7, after V lost 5 bases and J lost 7 bases. The CDR3 has 14 amino acids. CDR3 DNA sequence: TGTGCCAGCAGTCTACAGGGGTGGCTTGAAAAACTGTTTTTT. Translated, it gives CASSLQGWLEKLFF.

This sequence joins TRBV29-1 and TRBJ2-1; TRBD2 matches at 10 bases. This CDR3 comprises 14 residues. In germline, CDR1 is SQVTM, CDR2 ANQGSEA. CDR3 sequence: CSYPWTSGYNEQFF. CDR3 sequence (DNA): TGCAGTTACCCATGGACTAGCGGCTACAATGAGCAGTTCTTC.

The rearrangement uses TRBV24-1 and TRBJ2-7; 7 bases are shared with TRBD1. The CDR3 runs to 14 residues. CDR1 and CDR2 (germline): KGHDR, SFDVKD. V lost 8 bases to trimming and J lost 0 bases; unmatched junction nucleotides: 6. The CDR3 DNA sequence: TGTGCCACCAAAAGGGGGCCAAGCTCCTACGAGCAGTACTTC. Translation gives CATKRGPSSYEQYF.

The chain carries TRBV10-1 and TRBJ1-3; D is ambiguous. This CDR3 has 14 residues. Germline V gene lookup returns CDR1 WNHNN and CDR2 SYGVQD (reference sequence). With 3 bases removed from V and 0 bases from J, the gap between germline ends came to 6 bases. The CDR3 reads CASSESGSGNTIYF. The CDR3 bases are TGCGCCAGCAGTGAATCTGGCTCTGGAAACACCATATATTTT.

A single count supports this clonotype. The chain has TRBV2 and TRBJ2-5; D is unclear. Trimming left V 6 bases short and J 1 base short, with 6 bases between. The CDR3 has 12 amino acids. Germline assignment: CDR1 SNHLY and CDR2 FYNNEI. The CDR3 here is CASRVFQETQYF. The CDR3 nucleotides are TGTGCCAGCAGGGTGTTCCAAGAGACCCAGTACTTC.

The genes are TRBV2 and TRBJ2-3, with D unclear. The V gene lost 5 bases and the J gene lost 6 bases, with 6 bases spanning the gap. The V gene's germline CDR1 is SNHLY and CDR2 FYNNEI. This CDR3 has 11 amino acids. The CDR3 loop reads CASSKGDTQYF. Here the CDR3 DNA reads TGTGCCAGCAGTAAAGGGGATACGCAGTATTTT.

This clonotype was recorded many times. This rearrangement joins TRBV29-1 to TRBJ1-1, with a tentative D call TRBD1 (6 bases). Germline V gives CDR1 SQVTM, CDR2 ANQGSEA. The CDR3 is made up of 12 amino acids. CDR3 sequence: CSGRGVGTEAFF. The CDR3 DNA sequence: TGCAGTGGCAGGGGAGTGGGCACTGAAGCTTTCTTT.

This clonotype was found many times. The rearrangement links TRBV20-1 to TRBJ2-7; D tentatively reads TRBD1 or TRBD2 (5 bases each). V gave up 7 bases and J gave up 3 bases, with 16 bases separating them. The CDR3 runs to 13 residues. CDR1 is DFQATT and CDR2 is SNEGSKA in the germline V gene (reference sequence). CDR3 sequence reads: CSVRDGEHYEQYF. For the CDR3, the DNA is TGCAGTGTTAGGGACGGGGAACACTACGAGCAGTACTTC.

A word on this clonotype: Here the CDR3 omits its conserved ending phenylalanine or tryptophan, so a read error is the likely source. Because the CDR3's place on the DNA is in doubt, the DNA is left out and the CDR3 is given as listed by TCRdb. V and J are TRBV4-3 and TRBJ2-5. Germline V gene sequence: CDR1 LGHNA, CDR2 YSLEER. Both ends counted, the CDR3 spans 8 residues. CDR3 loop: CASSQELL.